What follows are 8 T cell receptor beta chains derived from one specimen sequenced in a study of T cell changes during pregnancy in multiple sclerosis. Assay used: immunoSEQ multiplex PCR; TCRdb lists only in-frame clones, some missing. The sample holds 35,000 to 45,000 clones, roughly 91% seen once. The sample consisted of CD8+ T cells from peripheral blood mononuclear cells, taken before pregnancy. The receptors come from a female donor with multiple sclerosis, enrolled in a pregnancy study.

The chain joins TRBV4-1 to TRBJ2-1, with 7 bases matching TRBD2. The CDR3 sequence is 16 residues long. V was clipped by 0 bases and J by 9 bases; unmatched bases: 11. Germline CDR1 MGHRA, CDR2 YSYEKL. The CDR3 here is CASSQDQWEGAGEQFF. The CDR3 DNA sequence: TGCGCCAGCAGCCAAGATCAGTGGGAGGGAGCGGGTGAGCAGTTCTTC.

The genes are TRBV6-5 and TRBJ2-7, with 8 bases matching TRBD1. After removal of 7 bases from V and 2 bases from J, the junction contained 10 bases not matched to a gene. Germline CDR1 reads MNHEY; CDR2 reads SVGAGI. The CDR3 extends over 15 amino acids. This chain's CDR3 is CASTNSGTGPYEQYF. The DNA of the CDR3 is TGTGCCAGCACCAACTCCGGGACAGGTCCCTACGAGCAGTACTTC.

The chain is built from TRBV28 and TRBJ2-7; tentative D call: TRBD1 (5 bases). Trimming removed 9 bases at V and 1 base at J, with 10 bases between. The germline V gene encodes CDR1 MDHEN and CDR2 SYDVKM. The length of the CDR3 is 12 residues. Written as DNA, the CDR3 is TGTGCCAGTGGACACGATTCCTACGAGCAGTACTTC. This gives the protein CASGHDSYEQYF.

The chain recombines TRBV13 with TRBJ2-4, with TRBD1 identical over 8 bases. Germline CDR1 and CDR2: PRHDT and FYEKMQ (reference sequence). The length of the CDR3 is 18 residues. V shed 1 base, J shed 0 bases, and the junction held 8 bases outside the gene matches. CDR3 coding DNA: TGTGCCAGCAGCTTAGTCAAAGGGACAGGAGGAGCCAAAAACATTCAGTACTTC. Protein sequence: CASSLVKGTGGAKNIQYF.

The V call is TRBV4-1, the J call TRBJ2-1; D is perhaps TRBD1 (6 bases). CDR1 is MGHRA, CDR2 YSYEKL, per germline. CDR3 length: 14 residues. With 3 bases removed from V and 4 bases from J, the gap between germline ends came to 10 bases. This chain's CDR3 is CASSQGQFYNEQFF. CDR3 DNA sequence: TGCGCCAGCAGCCAGGGACAATTTTACAATGAGCAGTTCTTC.

The J gene is TRBJ2-1, the V gene TRBV19; D uncertain. Germline CDR1 reads LNHDA; CDR2 reads SQIVND (reference sequence). The CDR3 extends over 13 amino acids. Trimming took off 4 bases at V and 5 bases at J, with 9 bases between the two ends. The CDR3 bases are TGTGCCAGTAGTAGAGTTAGCCACAATGAGCAGTTCTTC. This encodes CASSRVSHNEQFF.

The chain links TRBV5-4 to TRBJ2-5; 7 bases align to TRBD1. Germline V gene sequence: CDR1 SGHNT, CDR2 YYREEE (reference sequence). The CDR3 spans 14 residues. V shed 0 bases, J shed 3 bases, and the junction held 2 bases outside the gene matches. This chain's CDR3 is CASSLAGTEETQYF. The CDR3 DNA is TGTGCCAGCAGCTTGGCCGGGACAGAAGAGACCCAGTACTTC. Drawing the rest from reference TRBV5-4 and TRBJ2-5, the complete variable domain is ETGVTQSPTHLIKTRGQQVTLRCSSQSGHNTVSWYQQALGQGPQFIFQYYREEENGRGNFPPRFSGLQFPNYSSELNVNALELDDSALYLCASSLAGTEETQYFGPGTRLLVL.

The V call is TRBV27, the J call TRBJ2-5, with D possibly TRBD1 on 6 matching bases. CDR3 length equals 11 residues. V lost 6 bases and J lost 5, with 7 bases in between. CDR1 and CDR2 (germline): MNHEY, SMNVEV (reference sequence). The DNA for the CDR3 is TGTGCCAGCAGGCAGGGGGAGACCCAGTACTTC. Protein product: CASRQGETQYF.